The rows below give T cell receptor beta chains drawn from one sample of a study of T cells in Graves' hyperthyroidism and ophthalmopathy. From the multiplex PCR reads, TCRdb called clonotypes with MiXCR, one entry per CDR3 protein. The profile covers around 370,000 distinct CDR3 sequences, with around a sixth appearing a single time and over 35% taken by the ten largest. Input material: blood. All receptors derive from a man aged 18 to 29 with Graves' ophthalmopathy. The CDR3 runs from the conserved cysteine through the conserved F or W. The D gene is left open where the match is weak. Clone size is given for some rows only: seen once, a few or many times, or a class if the clone is expanded.

clone size,D gene,V gene,J gene,CDR3 protein,CDR3 DNA
.,TRBD2,TRBV6-6,TRBJ2-3,CASSYSTGRGGDTQYF,TGTGCCAGCAGTTACTCGACGGGGAGGGGTGGGGATACGCAGTATTTT
many,.,TRBV2,TRBJ2-3,CASSLLASGTDTQYF,TGTGCCAGCAGCCTTCTAGCGAGCGGCACAGATACGCAGTATTTT
many,.,TRBV6-1,TRBJ2-7,CASKSPPYEQYF,TGTGCCAGCAAGTCACCCCCCTACGAGCAGTACTTC
.,TRBD1,TRBV4-1,TRBJ2-7,CASSDPGTGNHEQYF,TGCGCCAGCAGCGACCCCGGGACAGGAAACCACGAGCAGTACTTC
.,.,TRBV5-6,TRBJ1-3,CASSLGPQGLGSGNTIYF,TGTGCCAGCAGCTTGGGTCCTCAGGGACTGGGCTCTGGAAACACCATATATTTT
.,TRBD2,TRBV12-3/TRBV12-4,TRBJ2-2,CASSFGGGAFGELFF,TGTGCCAGCAGTTTTGGCGGGGGGGCTTTTGGGGAGCTGTTTTTT
.,.,TRBV5-1,TRBJ1-1,CASSTNQGNTEAFF,TGCGCCAGCAGCACTAATCAGGGAAACACTGAAGCTTTCTTT
.,TRBD2,TRBV3-1,TRBJ2-3,CASSRSSGAFTDTQYF,TGTGCCAGCAGCCGCTCTAGCGGGGCTTTCACAGATACGCAGTATTTT
few,.,TRBV29-1,TRBJ1-2,CSVSGPKDGYTF,TGCAGCGTTTCGGGACCTAAAGATGGCTACACCTTC
few,TRBD1,TRBV10-3,TRBJ2-1,CATARGSYNEQFF,TGTGCCACGGCCAGGGGGTCCTACAATGAGCAGTTCTTC
many,.,TRBV5-6,TRBJ2-1,CASSSLGTPYNEQFF,TGTGCCAGCAGCTCCCTCGGGACACCATACAATGAGCAGTTCTTC
few,.,TRBV7-3,TRBJ1-5,CASSLGGRGAAFNQPQRF,TGTGCCAGCAGCTTAGGTGGACGGGGGGCGGCCTTCAATCAGCCCCAGCGTTTT
few,TRBD1,TRBV7-2,TRBJ1-5,CASSLGTGGSNQHF,TGTGCCAGCAGCTTAGGGACAGGGGGGTCAAACCAGCATTTT
many,.,TRBV6-2/TRBV6-3,TRBJ1-1,CASRPNRINTEAFF,TGTGCCAGCAGACCCAATCGGATTAACACTGAAGCTTTCTTT
.,.,TRBV11-2,TRBJ2-6,CASSAVLSGANVLTF,TGTGCCAGCAGCGCAGTTCTATCAGGGGCCAACGTCCTGACTTTC
few,.,TRBV11-2,TRBJ1-2,CASSSQLQGYTF,TGTGCCAGCAGCTCCCAACTGCAGGGCTACACCTTC
few,.,TRBV20-1,TRBJ2-3,CSASWVAESTDTQYF,TGCAGTGCTAGCTGGGTAGCGGAAAGCACAGATACGCAGTATTTT
few,.,TRBV5-1,TRBJ2-3,CASSLTPGTDTQYF,TGCGCCAGCAGCTTGACACCCGGCACAGATACGCAGTATTTT
many,TRBD1,TRBV6-1,TRBJ2-7,CASSLEGQGLSEQYF,TGTGCCAGCAGCCTTGAAGGACAGGGGCTTTCCGAGCAGTACTTC
few,TRBD2,TRBV6-1,TRBJ2-7,CASSRLAEEPSEQHF,TGTGCCAGCAGTCGACTAGCGGAGGAGCCTTCGGAGCAGCACTTC
.,.,TRBV4-1,TRBJ1-2,CASSQNVIGHGYTF,TGCGCCAGCAGCCAAAATGTCATTGGGCATGGCTACACCTTC
many,TRBD1,TRBV18,TRBJ1-4,CASSPGTGANEKLFF,TGTGCCAGCTCACCAGGGACAGGGGCCAATGAAAAACTGTTTTTT
many,.,TRBV5-1,TRBJ2-7,CASSLGRDATYEQYF,TGCGCCAGCAGTCTTGGCCGGGACGCCACCTACGAGCAGTACTTC
few,.,TRBV19,TRBJ2-3,CANYRVRIHTQYF,TGTGCCAACTACAGGGTTAGGATACATACGCAGTATTTT
.,.,TRBV5-4,TRBJ2-7,CASSLGTRAYEQYF,TGTGCCAGCAGCTTAGGTACCAGGGCCTACGAGCAGTACTTC
many,.,TRBV6-1,TRBJ1-1,CASRGTANTEAFF,TGTGCCAGCAGAGGGACGGCGAACACTGAAGCTTTCTTT
.,TRBD1,TRBV5-5,TRBJ1-2,CASSPGQGADYGYTF,TGTGCCAGCAGCCCGGGACAGGGGGCGGACTATGGCTACACCTTC
.,.,TRBV19,TRBJ1-1,CASTLVRDTEAFF,TGTGCCAGTACCCTAGTCCGGGACACTGAAGCTTTCTTT
few,.,TRBV25-1,TRBJ2-3,CASSEYNSTDTQYF,TGTGCCAGCAGTGAATATAACAGCACAGATACGCAGTATTTT
few,TRBD1,TRBV9,TRBJ2-5,CASSFGTVGETQYF,TGTGCCAGCAGCTTCGGGACAGTGGGAGAGACCCAGTACTTC
.,TRBD2,TRBV28,TRBJ2-3,CASSFQGNGLAGDTDTQYF,TGTGCCAGCAGCTTCCAGGGGAATGGACTAGCGGGAGACACAGATACGCAGTATTTT
many,.,TRBV11-2,TRBJ1-3,CASSVESSGNTIYF,TGTGCCAGCAGCGTAGAGAGCTCTGGAAACACCATATATTTT
many,.,TRBV4-1,TRBJ2-7,CASSQVVLDSYEQYF,TGCGCCAGCAGCCAAGTAGTATTGGACTCCTACGAGCAGTACTTC
many,.,TRBV7-6,TRBJ2-2,CASSPEPGNTGELFF,TGTGCCAGCAGCCCTGAACCGGGGAACACCGGGGAGCTGTTTTTT
many,.,TRBV7-9,TRBJ2-5,CASSSGTQWEETQYF,TGTGCCAGCAGTTCCGGGACACAATGGGAAGAGACCCAGTACTTC
few,.,TRBV27,TRBJ2-3,CASSLLADHTDTQYF,TGTGCCAGCAGTCTTTTAGCGGACCACACAGATACGCAGTATTTT
many,TRBD2,TRBV7-3,TRBJ2-1,CASAAGGGPHNEQFF,TGTGCCAGCGCAGCGGGCGGGGGGCCTCACAATGAGCAGTTCTTC
many,.,TRBV18,TRBJ1-5,CASSPGYQLPNQPQHF,TGTGCCAGCTCACCGGGTTATCAGTTACCTAATCAGCCCCAGCATTTT
many,TRBD1,TRBV29-1,TRBJ2-2,CSVRDRGDTGELFF,TGCAGCGTCAGAGACAGGGGCGACACCGGGGAGCTGTTTTTT
few,.,TRBV6-6,TRBJ1-1,CASSYSIEMNTEAFF,TGTGCCAGCAGTTACTCGATAGAGATGAACACTGAAGCTTTCTTT
many,.,TRBV27,TRBJ1-1,CASSLGYGPEAFF,TGTGCCAGCAGTTTGGGGTACGGTCCTGAAGCTTTCTTT
.,TRBD1,TRBV2,TRBJ1-1,CASSAHRDRRAFF,TGTGCCAGCAGCGCCCACCGGGACAGGCGGGCTTTCTTT
many,.,TRBV3-1,TRBJ1-1,CASSQGGGTEAFF,TGTGCCAGCAGCCAGGGAGGGGGCACTGAAGCTTTCTTT
few,.,TRBV11-2,TRBJ2-7,CASSGGGQVSSYEQYF,TGTGCCAGCAGCGGGGGGGGACAGGTCAGCTCCTACGAGCAGTACTTC
many,.,TRBV7-8,TRBJ2-3,CASSSHASIDTQYF,TGTGCCAGCAGCTCTCACGCTAGCATCGATACGCAGTATTTT
.,.,TRBV2,TRBJ1-1,CASSEEKVSIGTEAFF,TGTGCCAGCAGTGAAGAAAAGGTCTCAATTGGCACTGAAGCTTTCTTT
.,.,TRBV7-2,TRBJ2-3,CASSLLGGRTQYF,TGTGCCAGCAGCCTTCTGGGGGGGCGTACGCAGTATTTT
.,TRBD1,TRBV5-1,TRBJ1-1,CASSFNSIRDREMLGWPASEAFF,TGCGCCAGCAGCTTTAACTCCATACGGGACAGGGAGATGCTGGGTTGGCCGGCATCCGAAGCTTTCTTT
few,.,TRBV6-1,TRBJ1-1,CASSSRVLNTEAFF,TGTGCCAGCAGTTCTCGGGTGCTAAACACTGAAGCTTTCTTT
many,TRBD1,TRBV12-3/TRBV12-4,TRBJ2-5,CASAGQGGETQYF,TGTGCCAGCGCCGGACAGGGGGGGGAGACCCAGTACTTC
many,.,TRBV7-8,TRBJ1-2,CASSQRRDSWGYTF,TGTGCCAGCAGCCAACGACGGGACTCTTGGGGCTACACCTTC
.,.,TRBV5-6,TRBJ1-5,CASSFDGKSNQPQHF,TGTGCCAGCAGCTTTGACGGAAAGAGCAATCAGCCCCAGCATTTT
many,TRBD1,TRBV7-9,TRBJ1-2,CASSLRDRNYGYTF,TGTGCCAGCAGCTTAAGGGACAGAAACTATGGCTACACCTTC
many,.,TRBV20-1,TRBJ1-1,CSAIEGRRGFF,TGCAGTGCCATTGAGGGAAGACGAGGATTCTTT
many,TRBD1,TRBV11-1,TRBJ1-1,CASSGQGRGMNTEAFF,TGTGCCAGCAGCGGACAGGGGAGAGGGATGAACACTGAAGCTTTCTTT